The source of this T cell receptor (beta chain) is a study of early T cells in non-severe SARS-CoV-2 infection (dated by TCRdb to 2020 to 2022). For the wider study: TCR sequencing used bulk RNA from unsorted whole blood, so alpha and beta chains could not be paired.

Set within a cohort of healthcare workers in London, UK, this nested case-control study involved weekly PCR testing of nasopharyngeal swabs along with blood sampling. Healthcare workers were enrolled in the week of the UK lockdown, from 23 to 31 March 2020, and were followed every week for up to roughly 15 weeks. The paper as a whole reports these results and caveats: VDJdb matching was skewed toward anti-spike CD8 responses and likely underestimated virus-specific expansions, missing private and CD4 specificities.

Libraries came from 5' RACE. The instrument was a NextSeq 500. To correct for sequencing error and PCR bias, the TCR library protocol tagged individual cDNA molecules with unique molecular identifiers. Both TCR alpha and beta chains were sequenced, and tight co-correlation was observed between alpha and beta sequence abundances in each sample. On the study's bioinformatics: Decombinator V4 was used to annotate the V gene, J gene and CDR3 of the TCR sequences. TCRs were defined as expanded if a significant change between any two time points was detected under a Poisson model with p below 0.0001. TCR abundances were normalised to the total number of TCRs sequenced per sample and expressed as counts per million. MAIT TCRs were defined by TRAV1-2 paired with TRAJ12, TRAJ20 or TRAJ33, and iNKT TCRs by TRAV10 paired with TRAJ18. A search of VDJdb, accessed on 1 November 2021, was run for TCRs annotated to CMV, EBV and SARS-CoV-2, with TCRs annotated for multiple antigens excluded. TCRdb ran its own pipeline on the public reads, namely fastp trimming at Q25 and MiXCR clone calling, and kept in-frame beta chains. Identical CDR3 protein sequences are pooled into one entry, listed with their most common genes and DNA. These V and J calls rely on TCRdb rather than the paper's analysis. The sample data list some 75,000 distinct CDR3 sequences, and roughly an eighth of these were observed just once. The ten largest clonotypes hold over 1.2% of the sample.

On this clonotype: The antigen this receptor binds is unknown. Base qualities are not at hand, and no much larger clone is one base apart.

The CDR3 sequence holds 14 residues, the cysteine and phenylalanine included. The retained sequence is limited to the CDR3, 42 bases, with the frame set at the first base. The germline V gene sets CDR1 to SGHVS and CDR2 to FNYEAQ. V is shortened by 5 bases, J by 8 bases, and the region joining them spans 18 bases. Sequencing was carried out using whole blood. The sequence derives from an adult who was a healthcare worker with PCR-confirmed SARS-CoV-2 infection or an uninfected control (not recorded which). The sequence links TRBV7-6 to TRBJ1-1; the D gene is not confidently resolved. The DNA sequence is given as TGTGCCAGCAGCCCATGGGAGGGAGTATACGAAGCTTTCTTT. Translated, it reads CASSPWEGVYEAFF.